Presented here are 21 T cell receptor beta chains from one specimen sequenced in a study of blood T cell repertoires in COVID-19. Measured with immunoSEQ multiplex PCR; TCRdb has only the in-frame clones, and not every one. The sample lists some 110,000 clones, roughly 87% occurring once. The source material was peripheral blood. These TCRs come from a human donor in a cohort sampled during active COVID-19.

The genes are TRBV19 and TRBJ2-4; D is unresolved. V gave up 1 base and J gave up 1 base, with 11 bases separating them. In germline, CDR1 is LNHDA, CDR2 SQIVND (reference sequence). The CDR3 sequence is 16 residues long. The CDR3: CASSIVSQNAKNIQYF. In DNA, the CDR3 is TGTGCCAGTAGTATAGTATCACAGAACGCCAAAAACATTCAGTACTTC.

The chain links TRBV29-1 to TRBJ1-2; 10 bases are a match to TRBD1. The CDR3 is 13 residues long. Trimming at V came to 5 bases and at J to 2 bases, leaving 2 bases not matched to a gene. Germline assignment: CDR1 SQVTM and CDR2 ANQGSEA. CDR3 DNA: TGCAGCGTTAGGGACAGGGGAAACTATGGCTACACCTTC. Translating gives CSVRDRGNYGYTF.

This sequence joins TRBV29-1 and TRBJ2-3, with 12 bases lining up with TRBD2. Germline assignment: CDR1 SQVTM and CDR2 ANQGSEA. The CDR3 is made up of 14 amino acids. Losses at the gene ends were 5 bases for V and 3 bases for J; bases not matched to a gene: 3. The CDR3, as DNA: TGCAGCGTTTCGACTAGCGGGGGTACAGATACGCAGTATTTT. Translation: CSVSTSGGTDTQYF.

This sequence joins TRBV5-1 and TRBJ2-7; 8 nucleotides agree with TRBD2. Germline CDR1 and CDR2: SGHRS and YFSETQ. V lost 0 bases and J lost 4; bases outside the gene matches: 3. The CDR3 length is 14 residues. The chain's CDR3 is CASSLGLASYEQYF. CDR3 DNA: TGCGCCAGCAGCTTGGGACTAGCGTCGTACGAGCAGTACTTC. Supplemented by reference TRBV5-1 and TRBJ2-7, the full variable domain reads KAGVTQTPRYLIKTRGQQVTLSCSPISGHRSVSWYQQTPGQGLQFLFEYFSETQRNKGNFPGRFSGRQFSNSRSEMNVSTLELGDSALYLCASSLGLASYEQYFGPGTRLTVT.

This rearrangement joins TRBV7-9 to TRBJ2-7, with 11 bases fitting TRBD2. Germline values: CDR1 SEHNR, CDR2 FQNEAQ (reference sequence). This CDR3 is 15 amino acids long. V shed 8 bases, J shed 0 bases, and the junction held 6 bases outside the gene matches. Written as DNA, the CDR3 is TGTGCCAGCGAGCCCGGGACTAGCGGCTCCTACGAGCAGTACTTC. Its protein is CASEPGTSGSYEQYF.

V is TRBV3-1 (or the pseudogene TRBV3-2) and J is TRBJ2-7; 8 bases are a match to TRBD2. The CDR3 spans 16 residues. With V trimmed by 4 bases and J by 1 base, 9 bases remained unmatched. The germline gives CDR1 LGHDT, CDR2 YNNKEL (reference sequence). The CDR3 region is CASSLSPSGPSYEQYF. DNA for the CDR3: TGTGCCAGCAGCCTATCCCCTAGCGGGCCTTCCTACGAGCAGTACTTC.

The CDR3, as DNA: TGTGCCAGCAGTTTGGGGGGGCTGGGGCGGGTTCAGCCCCAGCATTTT. Residues: CASSLGGLGRVQPQHF. V usage is TRBV27 and J usage is TRBJ1-5, with D perhaps matching TRBD1 (6 bases). The V end was cut by 3 bases, the J end by 6 bases, with 18 bases between. The length of the CDR3 is 16 residues. Germline values: CDR1 MNHEY, CDR2 SMNVEV (reference sequence).

This chain links TRBV19 with TRBJ1-1; possible D gene TRBD1, 5 bases. The CDR3 contains 14 residues. The V and J ends lost 5 bases and 4 bases respectively, with 14 bases between them. CDR1 LNHDA and CDR2 SQIVND come from the germline V gene (reference sequence). The CDR3 nucleotides are TGTGCCAGTAGTGGGACTCACAAGAGCACTGAAGCTTTCTTT. Amino acid sequence: CASSGTHKSTEAFF.

The rearrangement uses TRBV30 and TRBJ2-3; 7 bases map to TRBD1. This CDR3 is 16 amino acids long. From germline, CDR1 is GTSNPN and CDR2 SVGIG (reference sequence). The ends lost 0 bases at V and 3 bases at J; junction bases unmatched: 9. The CDR3 reads CAWSVGWTGGTDTQYF. CDR3 DNA sequence: TGTGCCTGGAGTGTAGGTTGGACAGGCGGGACAGATACGCAGTATTTT. Together with reference TRBV30 and TRBJ2-3, the CDR3 gives the full variable domain: SQTIHQWPATLVQPVGSPLSLECTVEGTSNPNLYWYRQAAGRGLQLLFYSVGIGQISSEVPQNLSASRPQDRQFILSSKKLLLSDSGFYLCAWSVGWTGGTDTQYFGPGTRLTVL.

The rearrangement uses TRBV7-2 and TRBJ1-1, with 8 bases lining up with TRBD1. The germline V gene has CDR1 SGHTA and CDR2 FQGNSA. Trimming removed 2 bases from V and 5 bases from J; junction bases left unmatched: 1. The CDR3 has 13 amino acids. The CDR3 DNA follows: TGTGCCAGCAGCTTAAACAGGGGGACTGAAGCTTTCTTT. Its translation is CASSLNRGTEAFF.

The chain links TRBV7-8 to TRBJ1-5; tentatively, D is TRBD1 (6 bases). This CDR3 is built from 16 residues. Germline lookup yields CDR1 SGHVS and CDR2 FQNEAQ. The V and J ends lost 5 bases and 0 bases respectively, with 14 bases between them. CDR3 in DNA: TGTGCCAGCAGCAAACAGGGTCTCTATAGCAATCAGCCCCAGCATTTT. The encoded protein is CASSKQGLYSNQPQHF.

The V call is TRBV3-1 (or the pseudogene TRBV3-2), the J call TRBJ2-3; weak D call: TRBD2 (6 bases). Germline V CDR1 and CDR2: LGHDT, YNNKEL (reference sequence). V was clipped by 1 base and J by 6 bases, with 14 bases between them. The CDR3 covers 15 residues. For the CDR3, the DNA is TGTGCCAGCAGCCAAGGGCCCGGGGGAGCCGATACGCAGTATTTT. Translated, it gives CASSQGPGGADTQYF.

The gene calls are TRBV9 and TRBJ2-2; 7 nucleotides agree with TRBD2. Per the germline V gene, CDR1 is SGDLS and CDR2 is YYNGEE. The J segment lost 2 bases and the V segment lost 2 bases, leaving 6 bases of the junction unmatched. The CDR3 spans 16 residues. Written as DNA, the CDR3 is TGTGCCAGCAGCGTCATTAGCGGGCCTAACACCGGGGAGCTGTTTTTT. Residues: CASSVISGPNTGELFF. Full variable domain (remainder filled in from reference TRBV9 and TRBJ2-2): DSGVTQTPKHLITATGQRVTLRCSPRSGDLSVYWYQQSLDQGLQFLIQYYNGEERAKGNILERFSAQQFPDLHSELNLSSLELGDSALYFCASSVISGPNTGELFFGEGSRLTVL.

This chain joins TRBV6-1 and TRBJ1-6; D gene ambiguous. This CDR3 is 12 amino acids long. Trimming pared 2 bases from V and 17 bases from J, leaving 13 bases between. Germline CDR1 MNHNS, CDR2 SASEGT. CDR3 in DNA: TGTGCCAGCAGTGAATTGGCTTGGCAGGTCCACTTT. This sequence encodes CASSELAWQVHF.

The J gene is TRBJ1-1, the V gene TRBV6-5; D remains unclear. Trimming shortened V by 3 bases and J by 3 bases, and 14 bases separated the two germline ends. This CDR3 is 15 amino acids long. Germline V gene data show CDR1 as MNHEY and CDR2 as SVGAGI. The CDR3: CASSYSISPDTEAFF. The CDR3 coding sequence is TGTGCCAGCAGTTATTCGATCTCCCCGGACACTGAAGCTTTCTTT.

This chain links TRBV2 with TRBJ2-7, with 9 positions matching TRBD1. Germline-derived CDR1 and CDR2 are SNHLY and FYNNEI. The CDR3 runs 15 residues. V shed 6 bases, J shed 0 bases, and the junction held 6 bases outside the gene matches. The CDR3 reads CASRSGTGNSYEQYF. CDR3 nucleotides: TGTGCCAGCAGATCCGGGACAGGGAACTCCTACGAGCAGTACTTC.

The V gene is TRBV7-6, the J gene TRBJ1-3; 7 nucleotides align to TRBD1. The CDR3 totals 17 residues. The V and J ends lost 4 bases and 0 bases, in that order; junction bases with no gene match: 9. The germline V gene has CDR1 SGHVS and CDR2 FNYEAQ. The CDR3 loop is CASSSRTGPSSGNTIYF. CDR3 DNA: TGTGCCAGCAGCTCCCGGACAGGCCCGTCCTCTGGAAACACCATATATTTT.

The V call is TRBV18, the J call TRBJ2-1; 10 bases fit TRBD2. The CDR3 extends over 19 amino acids. Germline V CDR1 and CDR2: KGHSH, LQKENI. The J segment lost 2 bases and the V segment lost 2 bases, leaving 12 bases of the junction unmatched. DNA of the CDR3: TGTGCCAGCTCACCATCTCCCCCTCTAGCGGGAGAAACCTACAATGAGCAGTTCTTC. Translated, it gives CASSPSPPLAGETYNEQFF.

This chain links TRBV7-2 with TRBJ1-1; D not resolved. Germline CDR1 is SGHTA and CDR2 is FQGNSA. This CDR3 spans 14 amino acids. Trimming shortened V by 8 bases and J by 0 bases, and 13 bases separated the two germline ends. The CDR3 DNA reads TGTGCCAGCGTGAAACAGTCAATGAACACTGAAGCTTTCTTT. Translating gives CASVKQSMNTEAFF.

The V and J genes are TRBV21-1 and TRBJ1-1; TRBD1, the D gene given by the table, was not confirmed from the DNA. TRBV21-1 corresponds to a pseudogene. This CDR3 comprises 14 residues. CDR3 sequence: CASSEFVGLTEAFF. CDR3 coding DNA: TGTGCCAGCAGCGAATTCGTGGGGCTCACTGAAGCTTTCTTT.

This chain connects TRBV24-1 to TRBJ1-2; 8 positions match TRBD1. The CDR3 totals 16 residues. In germline, CDR1 is KGHDR, CDR2 SFDVKD. V gave up 2 bases and J gave up 5 bases; unmatched junction bases: 9. Written as DNA, the CDR3 is TGTGCCACCAGTGATTCGGGGGACAGGTCCGGGTATGGCTACACCTTC. Translating gives CATSDSGDRSGYGYTF.